This T cell receptor beta chain was found in a study of regulatory T cells in long-lasting Graves disease. Overall study findings and caveats: Segments TRBV28, TRBJ1-2 and TRBJ2-5 showed preferential usage in persistent disease. The work looked only at peripheral blood and did not look at thyroid tissue.

Time point noted: newly diagnosed GD, antithyroid drugs for less than 3 months. RNA isolated from PBMCs was used to make the TCR library. This clonotype was detected ten times or more. Its matching antigen is unknown. The CDR3 spans 11 residues. The V gene lost 2 bases and the J gene lost 5 bases, with 3 bases spanning the gap. The germline CDR1 and CDR2 sequences are MNHEY and SVGEGT. Researchers made TCR beta libraries by using iRepertoire HTBI primers and running Arm-PCR on CDR3 regions. TCRdb analysed the multiplex PCR reads with MiXCR anew, one entry per CDR3 protein. Among 350,000 to 400,000 distinct CDR3 sequences listed, about 14% were seen once.

The rearrangement links TRBV6-2 or TRBV6-3 to TRBJ1-2; D gene uncertain. This TCR derives from a female donor with Graves disease. This sample comprised peripheral blood mononuclear cells (PBMCs), obtained at new diagnosis, from a patient treated with antithyroid drugs. The CDR3 bases are TGTGCCAGCAGTTACACATATGGCTACACCTTC. Translation: CASSYTYGYTF.